These 5 T cell receptor beta chains originate from one sample sequenced in a study of blood T cell repertoires in COVID-19. Measured with immunoSEQ multiplex PCR; TCRdb has only the in-frame clones, and not every one. The table records approximately 100,000 clones, about 88% of them present only once. Sequenced: peripheral blood. The receptors here all came from a woman aged 55-70 years with acute or convalescent COVID-19.

V is TRBV28 and J is TRBJ1-6, with unresolved D. From germline, CDR1 is MDHEN and CDR2 SYDVKM. V was trimmed by 6 bases and J by 5 bases, leaving 14 bases between them. This CDR3 has 15 residues. The CDR3 DNA reads as TGTGCCAGCAGACCAGCGGGTCGGGATAATTCACCCCTCCACTTT. Amino acids: CASRPAGRDNSPLHF.

This chain joins TRBV27 and TRBJ1-1; TRBD1 might be the D (5 bases). The V gene lost 4 bases and the J gene lost 3 bases, with 18 bases spanning the gap. Germline CDR1 MNHEY, CDR2 SMNVEV (reference sequence). CDR3 size: 16 residues. Here the CDR3 DNA reads TGTGCCAGCAGTTACGGTCTGGGGGGTGTCGACACTGAAGCTTTCTTT. Amino acids: CASSYGLGGVDTEAFF.

The chain links TRBV7-8 to TRBJ2-7; possible D gene TRBD1, 5 bases. V was pared by 5 bases and J by 5 bases, with 16 bases between. Germline-derived CDR1 and CDR2 are SGHVS and FQNEAQ. CDR3 length: 14 residues. The DNA of the CDR3 is TGTGCCAGCAGCCCCGACAGAGTCGTGAACGAGCAGTACTTC. Translation: CASSPDRVVNEQYF.

The chain recombines TRBV11-2 with TRBJ1-3; perhaps TRBD1 as D (6 bases). Per germline, CDR1 SGHAT and CDR2 FQNNGV. V was trimmed by 7 bases and J by 4 bases, leaving 11 bases between them. This CDR3 region has 13 residues. Written as DNA, the CDR3 is TGTGCCAGCACCAGGACAGCAGGAAACACCATATATTTT. Translating it yields CASTRTAGNTIYF.

This clone appeared once. This chain uses TRBV5-1 with TRBJ1-2; 9 bases align to TRBD1. The V segment lost 0 bases and the J segment 4 bases; nucleotides outside the gene matches: 1. The CDR3 is made up of 14 amino acids. Germline CDR1 and CDR2: SGHRS and YFSETQ. CDR3 coding DNA: TGCGCCAGCAGCTTGGGGACAGGGGCCTATGGCTACACCTTC. It yields the protein CASSLGTGAYGYTF.